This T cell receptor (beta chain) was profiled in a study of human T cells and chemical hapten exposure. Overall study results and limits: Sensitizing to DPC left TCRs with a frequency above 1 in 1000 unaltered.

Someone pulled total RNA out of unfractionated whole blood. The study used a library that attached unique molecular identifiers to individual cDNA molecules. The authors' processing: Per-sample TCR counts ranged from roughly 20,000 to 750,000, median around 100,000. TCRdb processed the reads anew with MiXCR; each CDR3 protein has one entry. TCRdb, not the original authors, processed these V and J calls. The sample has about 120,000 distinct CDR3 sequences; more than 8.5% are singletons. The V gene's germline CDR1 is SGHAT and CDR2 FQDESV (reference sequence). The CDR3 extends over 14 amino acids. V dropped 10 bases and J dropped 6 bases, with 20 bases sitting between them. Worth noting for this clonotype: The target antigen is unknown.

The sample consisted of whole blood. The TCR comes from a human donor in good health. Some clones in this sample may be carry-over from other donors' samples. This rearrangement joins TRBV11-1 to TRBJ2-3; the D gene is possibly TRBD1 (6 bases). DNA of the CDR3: TGTGCCACAACATTGGGGGCTGATGCGGATACGCAGTATTTT. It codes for CATTLGADADTQYF.